Sequencing of this T cell receptor (beta chain) was carried out in a study of beta chain features in type 1 diabetes. Study-wide points: With patients and controls alike, PCR might favor shorter templates to an equal degree. Patients with Type 1 diabetes showed moderately but significantly shorter TCRB CDR3s in all four CD4+ subsets. The study found fewer insertions and more deletions at VDJ junctions in type 1 diabetes patients.

Of the isolated RNA, all was reverse transcribed, and so the sequenced material was expressed TCRB transcripts. The read count averaged approximately 4 million across naive, central memory and regulatory T cell samples. Using immunoSEQ multiplex PCR, the repertoire was profiled, and TCRdb retains in-frame clones only, with some absent. The data contain over 150,000 clones, around 7.8% of them singletons. This clone was observed a handful of times. Its specificity is not known. A heparinised blood draw that averaged about 116 mL was obtained once from each donor. CDR3 length: 16 amino acids. Germline V gives CDR1 SGHTA, CDR2 FQGNSA. With 0 bases clipped from V and 4 bases from J, the junction kept 7 bases outside the gene matches.

This TCR derives from a woman between 35 and 50 years old with type 1 diabetes. Sequenced input: central memory CD4+ T cells from blood. This sequence joins TRBV7-2 and TRBJ2-7; 9 bases match TRBD1. In DNA, the CDR3 is TGTGCCAGCAGCTTAGCGGGGACAGGGTCTTTGTACGAGCAGTACTTC. Translating it yields CASSLAGTGSLYEQYF.